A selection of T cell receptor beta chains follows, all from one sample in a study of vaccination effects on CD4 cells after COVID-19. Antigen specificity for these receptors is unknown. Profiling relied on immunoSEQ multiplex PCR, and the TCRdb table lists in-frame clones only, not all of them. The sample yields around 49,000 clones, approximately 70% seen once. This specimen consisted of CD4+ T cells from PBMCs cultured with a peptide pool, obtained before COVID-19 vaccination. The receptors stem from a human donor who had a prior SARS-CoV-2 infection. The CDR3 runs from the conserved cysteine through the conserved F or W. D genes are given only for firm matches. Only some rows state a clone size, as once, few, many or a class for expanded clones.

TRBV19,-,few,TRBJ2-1,TGTGCCAGTAGTATAGATCGTGGGGGAGCAGCGGTCTTC,CASSIDRGGAAVF
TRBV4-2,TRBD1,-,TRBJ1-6,TGTGCCAGCAGCCAGACAGGGTTAAGTGATTCACCCCTCCACTTT,CASSQTGLSDSPLHF
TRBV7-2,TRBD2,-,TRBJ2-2,TGTGCCAGCAGCTTCGGGGGAGGGATTACCGGGGAGCTGTTTTTT,CASSFGGGITGELFF
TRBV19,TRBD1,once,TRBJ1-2,TGTGCCAGTAGTATCGGCAGGGGGCTCTTCCTCCTTAACTATGGCTACACCTTC,CASSIGRGLFLLNYGYTF
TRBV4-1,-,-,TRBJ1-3,TGCGCCAGCAGCCAAGATTGGGGAAACACCATATATTTT,CASSQDWGNTIYF
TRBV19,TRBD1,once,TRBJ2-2,TGTGCCAGTAGTATTTTGGGACAGGGGGCCGCCGGGGAGCTGTTTTTT,CASSILGQGAAGELFF
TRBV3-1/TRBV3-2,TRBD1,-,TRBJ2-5,TGTGCCAGCAGCAAAGGGACAGGGGGCGGGGAGACCCAGTACTTC,CASSKGTGGGETQYF
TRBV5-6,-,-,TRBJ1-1,TGTGCCAGCAGCTTGAACCGAAGGGACACTGAAGCTTTCTTT,CASSLNRRDTEAFF
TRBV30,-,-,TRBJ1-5,TGTGCCTGGAGTGTTAGTAACAATCAGCCCCAGCATTTT,CAWSVSNNQPQHF
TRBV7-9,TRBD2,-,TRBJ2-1,TGTGCCAGCGGACAAGCGGGGGGGCCATTTCGGGTCTTC,CASGQAGGPFRVF
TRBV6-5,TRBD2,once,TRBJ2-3,TGTGCCAGCAGTTTCCGTCGGCGGGGAGGGACGGATACGCAGTATTTT,CASSFRRRGGTDTQYF
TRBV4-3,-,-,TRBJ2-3,TGCGCCAGCAGCCAAGATTGGGCTGGCGATACGCAGTATTTT,CASSQDWAGDTQYF
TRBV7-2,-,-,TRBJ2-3,TGTGCCAGCAGCCTCGGGGACGGGGATACGCAGTATTTT,CASSLGDGDTQYF
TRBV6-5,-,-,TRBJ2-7,TGTGCCAGCAGTCCCGGAGGGGCCAACTTCTACGAGCAGTACTTC,CASSPGGANFYEQYF
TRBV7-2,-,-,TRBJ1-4,TGTGCCAGCAGCTTAGCGGTAACTAATGAAAAACTGTTTTTT,CASSLAVTNEKLFF
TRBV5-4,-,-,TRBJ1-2,TGTGCCAGCAGGGCTTTTAACTATGGCTACACCTTC,CASRAFNYGYTF
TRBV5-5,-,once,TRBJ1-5,TGTGCCAGCAGCCCCGGCGGTAGCAATCAGCCCCAGCATTTT,CASSPGGSNQPQHF
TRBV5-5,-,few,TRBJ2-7,TGTGCCAGCCCCTGGTACGAGCAGTACTTC,CASPWYEQYF
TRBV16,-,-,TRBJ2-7,TGTGCCAGCAGCCAATCCCTCGGAGGGGGCGAGCAGTACTTC,CASSQSLGGGEQYF
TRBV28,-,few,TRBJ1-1,TGTGCCAGCAGTACACTGTCTCAGGAAGCTTTCTTT,CASSTLSQEAFF
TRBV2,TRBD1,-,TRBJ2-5,TGTGCCAGCAGAAGATTACTAAGGGACAGGGGGCGCGGGGAGACCCAGTACTTC,CASRRLLRDRGRGETQYF
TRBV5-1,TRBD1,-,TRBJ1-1,TGCGCCAGCAGCTCGGACAGGGGTGGCACTGAAGCTTTCTTT,CASSSDRGGTEAFF
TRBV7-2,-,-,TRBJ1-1,TGTGCCAGCAGCTTAGGAGGAGGGAACACTGAAGCTTTCTTT,CASSLGGGNTEAFF
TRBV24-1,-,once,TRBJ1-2,TGTGCCACCAGTGACGCGGGACCCGCAGGGACCTATGGCTACACCTTC,CATSDAGPAGTYGYTF
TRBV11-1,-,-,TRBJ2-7,TGTGCCAGCAGCCCGGGGCGGAGCTCCTACGAGCAGTACTTC,CASSPGRSSYEQYF
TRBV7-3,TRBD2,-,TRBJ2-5,TGTGCCAGCAGCCCGGGACTAGCTAGACAAGAGACCCAGTACTTC,CASSPGLARQETQYF
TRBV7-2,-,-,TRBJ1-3,TGTGCCAGCAGCTATGGTCTGGACACCATATATTTT,CASSYGLDTIYF
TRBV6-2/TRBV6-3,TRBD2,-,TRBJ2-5,TGTGCCAGCAGTCCGCTGGCGGGAGGGCCGGAGACCCAGTACTTC,CASSPLAGGPETQYF
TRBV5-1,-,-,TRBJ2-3,TGCGCCAGCAGCCAGGAGAGGGGGGATACGCAGTATTTT,CASSQERGDTQYF
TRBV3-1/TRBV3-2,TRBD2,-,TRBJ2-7,TGTGCCAGCAGCCGCCGCGGGGGGGCACTCGGCGAGCAGTACTTC,CASSRRGGALGEQYF
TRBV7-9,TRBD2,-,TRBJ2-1,TGTGCCAGCAGCTTTCTTGCGGGAGGGCCGGGGGGGCAGTTCTTC,CASSFLAGGPGGQFF
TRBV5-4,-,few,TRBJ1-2,TGTGCCAGCAGCTCCCCGGACAGACGAAAGGGCTACACCTTC,CASSSPDRRKGYTF
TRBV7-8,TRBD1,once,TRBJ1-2,TGTGCCAGCAGCTTAGGCTACAAGGGACAGGGCAGATATGGCTACACCTTC,CASSLGYKGQGRYGYTF
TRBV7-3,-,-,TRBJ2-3,TGTGCCAGCAGCCCGGTCCGAGGCGGGGAGACAGATACGCAGTATTTT,CASSPVRGGETDTQYF
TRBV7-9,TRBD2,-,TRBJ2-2,TGTGCCGCGACCAGAGGGAGGGGTCCTGGGGAGCTGTTTTTT,CAATRGRGPGELFF
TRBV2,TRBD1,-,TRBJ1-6,TGTGCCAGCATTCACAGGGGTGATAATTCACCCCTCCACTTT,CASIHRGDNSPLHF
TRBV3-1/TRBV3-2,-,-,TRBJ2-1,TGTGCCAGCAGCCAACCAACTTCGGGTGAGCAGTTCTTC,CASSQPTSGEQFF
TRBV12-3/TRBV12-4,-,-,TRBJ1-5,TGTGCCAGCAGTGGCAGCAATCAGCCCCAGCATTTT,CASSGSNQPQHF
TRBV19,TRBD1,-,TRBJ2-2,TGTGCCAGTAGGAAAGGCCAGGGGGTCACCGGGGAGCTGTTTTTT,CASRKGQGVTGELFF
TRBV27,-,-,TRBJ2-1,TGTGCCAGCAGCCCTAAAACTGCGAATGAGCAGTTCTTC,CASSPKTANEQFF
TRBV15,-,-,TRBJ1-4,TGTGCCACCAGCAGAGTCTTAGGTGAAAAACTGTTTTTT,CATSRVLGEKLFF
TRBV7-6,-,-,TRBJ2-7,TGTGCCAGCAGCTTCGAGCAGTACTTC,CASSFEQYF
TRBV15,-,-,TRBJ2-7,TGTGCCACCAGCAGATCCCAGGGGTACCACGAGCAGTACTTC,CATSRSQGYHEQYF
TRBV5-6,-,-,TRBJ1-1,TGTGCCAGCAGCTTGGAGCAGCTGAACACTGAAGCTTTCTTT,CASSLEQLNTEAFF
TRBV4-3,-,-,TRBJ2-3,TGCGCCAGCAGCGGTGGGCCCGCAGATACGCAGTATTTT,CASSGGPADTQYF